This passage covers 5 T cell receptor beta chains from one sample sequenced in a study of radiotherapy plus CTLA-4 blockade in lung cancer (dated by TCRdb to between 2018 and 2020). The library was made by the immunoSEQ multiplex PCR assay. The clones in this table, taken by TCRdb from immuneACCESS, are in-frame only. Not every clone is retained; where verified, under half of the shortfall comes from an unresolved V gene, and the cause of the rest is unknown. Present in this sample are about 25,000 clones, around 70% of which were seen just once. Together, the top ten hold under 3.5% of the sample. The specimen was peripheral blood, collected from a patient treated with radiotherapy plus ipilimumab. These receptors were collected from a human donor with non-small cell lung cancer whose response to radiotherapy plus ipilimumab could not be evaluated.

The chain carries TRBV6-4 and TRBJ2-7; 7 nucleotides agree with TRBD1. This CDR3 has 12 amino acids. J was trimmed by 7 bases and V by 4 bases; bases with no gene match: 4. Germline V gives CDR1 MRHNA, CDR2 SNTAGT. The CDR3 protein is CASSAQGPEQYF. DNA of the CDR3: TGTGCCAGCAGTGCACAGGGGCCTGAGCAGTACTTC.

V is TRBV2 and J is TRBJ2-1; 9 nucleotides agree with TRBD2. The CDR3 is 16 residues long. Germline V gene lookup returns CDR1 SNHLY and CDR2 FYNNEI. Losses at the gene ends were 1 base for V and 0 bases for J; bases not matched to a gene: 1. CDR3 nucleotide sequence: TGTGCCAGCAGTGAAGAGGGACTAGCCTCCTACAATGAGCAGTTCTTC. It encodes CASSEEGLASYNEQFF.

The chain has TRBV5-6 and TRBJ2-1, with D possibly TRBD2 on 6 matching bases. Germline lookup yields CDR1 SGHDT and CDR2 YYEEEE. The V gene lost 4 bases and the J gene lost 4 bases, with 15 bases spanning the gap. The CDR3 length is 15 residues. The CDR3: CASSARGRDYNEQFF. The CDR3 DNA sequence: TGTGCCAGCAGCGCCCGAGGGCGGGATTACAATGAGCAGTTCTTC. The complete variable domain, with remaining parts taken from reference TRBV5-6 and TRBJ2-1, reads DAGVTQSPTHLIKTRGQQVTLRCSPKSGHDTVSWYQQALGQGPQFIFQYYEEEERQRGNFPDRFSGHQFPNYSSELNVNALLLGDSALYLCASSARGRDYNEQFFGPGTRLTVL.

On this clone: Since the CDR3 does not end with the conserved phenylalanine or tryptophan, this likely comes from a read error. The limits of the CDR3 on the DNA are not certain, so only TCRdb's listed CDR3 is given. The chain links TRBV28 to TRBJ2-3; the table's D gene call, TRBD1, was not cross checked with the DNA. The germline V gene has CDR1 MDHEN and CDR2 SYDVKM. The CDR3 sequence runs 13 residues, both termini included. CDR3 region: CASSFSWDRGKKS.

The rearrangement links TRBV19 to TRBJ1-5; 8 nucleotides match TRBD1. V was pared by 6 bases and J by 3 bases, with 4 bases of the junction left unmatched. The CDR3 is 14 residues long. Germline V lookup: CDR1 LNHDA, CDR2 SQIVND (reference sequence). CDR3 residues: CASRTGAYNQPQHF. The DNA for the CDR3 is TGTGCCAGTAGGACAGGGGCTTACAATCAGCCCCAGCATTTT. The full variable domain, in which reference TRBV19 and TRBJ1-5 provide the parts outside the CDR3, is DGGITQSPKYLFRKEGQNVTLSCEQNLNHDAMYWYRQDPGQGLRLIYYSQIVNDFQKGDIAEGYSVSREKKESFPLTVTSAQKNPTAFYLCASRTGAYNQPQHFGDGTRLSIL.